This T cell receptor (beta chain) was found in a study of T cell repertoires in cytomegalovirus infection (dated by TCRdb to the late 2010s). Looking at the study overall: Recently identified HLA-C-restricted CMV epitopes, whose presentation resists viral immunomodulation, were targeted by peptide stimulations together with well-studied HLA-B-restricted epitopes. Donor HLA type was relevant to the analysis, because carriage of CMV infection together with the matching HLA type was indicated by public TCR beta signatures. Overall results and qualifications from the work: The ex vivo response was dominated by HLA-C-restricted CMV-specific TCR beta clonotypes, which also provided the single most frequent clonotype in two of eight donors. In both this cohort and an independent cohort of 350 or so donors, the cumulative frequency of public TCR beta family members distinguished carriers of CMV infection plus the relevant HLA type.

Including cysteine and phenylalanine, the CDR3 has 13 amino acids. This entry keeps only the CDR3 DNA: 39 bases, framed from base 1. From the germline V gene (reference sequence), CDR1 is LNHDA and CDR2 is SQIVND. The junction carries 12 bases between V and J, which are trimmed by 7 bases and 3 bases respectively. The treatment or condition label, as the study defines it: in vitro stimulation with specific CMV peptide epitopes to enrich CMV-specific T cells. Instrument used: Illumina HiSeq 1500. TCRdb passed the public sequencing reads through fastp at Q25 and MiXCR, retaining productive beta sequences. Rows are combined by CDR3 protein, so each entry shows the most common genes and DNA. This sample is represented by some 800,000 distinct CDR3 sequences; almost 30% of them were singletons. The top ten clones comprise around 14% of the sample. To note about this clonotype: This receptor's antigen is unknown. No base-level quality is on record; no much larger clone is a single base apart.

The chain links TRBV19 with TRBJ1-2; TRBD1 could be the D gene, as 6 bases match. The sequence was obtained from a human donor in good health (CMV status not recorded). Some clones in this sample may be carry-over from other donors' samples. The source was cultured CD8+ T cells from PBMCs, collected from culture after CMV antigen stimulation. The CDR3 is CASTNRVDYGYTF. The nucleotide sequence is TGTGCCAGTACCAACAGGGTTGACTATGGCTACACCTTC.